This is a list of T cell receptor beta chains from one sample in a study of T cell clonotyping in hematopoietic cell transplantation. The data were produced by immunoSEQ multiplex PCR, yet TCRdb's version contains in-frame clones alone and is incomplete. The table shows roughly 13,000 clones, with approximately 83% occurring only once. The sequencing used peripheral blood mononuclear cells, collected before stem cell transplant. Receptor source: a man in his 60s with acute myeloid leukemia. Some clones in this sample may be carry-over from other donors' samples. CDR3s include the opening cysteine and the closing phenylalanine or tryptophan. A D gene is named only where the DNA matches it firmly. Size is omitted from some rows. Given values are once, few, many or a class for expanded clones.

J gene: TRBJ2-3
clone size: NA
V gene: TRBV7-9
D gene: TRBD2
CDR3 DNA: TGTGCCAGTAGCGGGGTGAACACAGATACGCAGTATTTT
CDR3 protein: CASSGVNTDTQYF

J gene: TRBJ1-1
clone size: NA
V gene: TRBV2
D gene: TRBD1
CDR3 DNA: TGTGCCAGCAGGGGTACAGGGGCTTTTACTGAAGCTTTCTTT
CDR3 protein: CASRGTGAFTEAFF

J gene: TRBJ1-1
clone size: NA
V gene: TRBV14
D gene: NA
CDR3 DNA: TGTGCCAGCAGCTGGGGGGGAGGGGGTACTGAAGCTTTCTTT
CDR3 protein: CASSWGGGGTEAFF

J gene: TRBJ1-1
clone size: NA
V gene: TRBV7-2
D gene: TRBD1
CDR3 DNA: TGTGCCAGCAGCGGTACAGGGGGCCTCACTGAAGCTTTCTTT
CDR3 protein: CASSGTGGLTEAFF

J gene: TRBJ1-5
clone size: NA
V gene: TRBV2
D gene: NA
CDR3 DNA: TGTGCCAGCAGGGCCTGGCAAAGCAATCAGCCCCAGCATTTT
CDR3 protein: CASRAWQSNQPQHF

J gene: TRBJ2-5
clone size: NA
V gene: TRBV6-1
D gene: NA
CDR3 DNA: TGTGCCAGCACAGACGTTGGGGAGACCCAGTACTTC
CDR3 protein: CASTDVGETQYF

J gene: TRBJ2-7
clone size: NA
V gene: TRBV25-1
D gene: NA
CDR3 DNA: TGTGCCAGCGCCTCGGGGTACGAGCAGTACTTC
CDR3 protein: CASASGYEQYF

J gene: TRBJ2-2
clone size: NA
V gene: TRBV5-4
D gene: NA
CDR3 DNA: TGTGCCAGCAGCTCTGATGCGGGAAACACCGGGGAGCTGTTTTTT
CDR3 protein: CASSSDAGNTGELFF

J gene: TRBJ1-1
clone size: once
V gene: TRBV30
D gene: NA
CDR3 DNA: TGTGCCTGGAGTCGGCGAGGAGGGAACACTGAAGCTTTCTTT
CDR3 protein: CAWSRRGGNTEAFF

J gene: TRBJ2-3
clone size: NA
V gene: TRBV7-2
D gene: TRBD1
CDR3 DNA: TGTGCCAGCAGCTTAGATCAGGGGGCCACAGATACGCAGTATTTT
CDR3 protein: CASSLDQGATDTQYF

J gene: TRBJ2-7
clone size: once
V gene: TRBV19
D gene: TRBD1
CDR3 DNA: TGTGCCAGTAGTATGACAGGGGTTTCGGACGAGCAGTACTTC
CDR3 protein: CASSMTGVSDEQYF

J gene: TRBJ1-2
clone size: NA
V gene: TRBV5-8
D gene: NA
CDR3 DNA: TGTGCCAGCAGCTTGTGGAGAGGCTACACCTTC
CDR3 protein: CASSLWRGYTF

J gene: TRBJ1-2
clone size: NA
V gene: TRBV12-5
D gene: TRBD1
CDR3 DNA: TGTGCTAGTGGTTTCGCCCCGGGACAGGGGGCGTTTGAAGGCTACACCTTC
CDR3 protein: CASGFAPGQGAFEGYTF

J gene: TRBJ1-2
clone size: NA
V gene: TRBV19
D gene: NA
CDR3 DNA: TGTGCCAGTAGTCGGACGCAGGACTATGGCTACACCTTC
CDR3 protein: CASSRTQDYGYTF

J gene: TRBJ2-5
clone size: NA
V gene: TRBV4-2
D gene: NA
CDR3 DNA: TGTGCCAGCAGCCAAGGAGACCACAGGGATCAAGAGACCCAGTACTTC
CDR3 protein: CASSQGDHRDQETQYF

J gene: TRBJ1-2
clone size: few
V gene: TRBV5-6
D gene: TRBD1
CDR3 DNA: TGTGCCAGCAGCTCGGGACAGGGGACATTTGACTATGGCTACACCTTC
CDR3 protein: CASSSGQGTFDYGYTF

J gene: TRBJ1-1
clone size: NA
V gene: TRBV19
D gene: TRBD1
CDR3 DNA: TGTGCCAGTAGTAGATCCCGGGACAGAAGGTTCGGGACTGAAGCTTTCTTT
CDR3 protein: CASSRSRDRRFGTEAFF

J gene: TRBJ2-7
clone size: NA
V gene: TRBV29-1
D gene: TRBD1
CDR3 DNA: TGCAGCGTCAAAACAGGGGACGAGCAGTACTTC
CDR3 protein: CSVKTGDEQYF

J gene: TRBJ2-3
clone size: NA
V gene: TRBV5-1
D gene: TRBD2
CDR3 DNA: TGCGCCAGCAGCTTAGGGGCGGGAGGACCCACAGATACGCAGTATTTT
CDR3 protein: CASSLGAGGPTDTQYF

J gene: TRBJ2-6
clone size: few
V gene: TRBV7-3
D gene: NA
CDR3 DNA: TGTGCCACCCGGTTAGGGGGTCACTCTGGGGCCAACGTCCTGACTTTC
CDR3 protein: CATRLGGHSGANVLTF

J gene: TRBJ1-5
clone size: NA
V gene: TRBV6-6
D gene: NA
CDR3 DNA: TGTGCCAGCAGTTTAGCCAGGGTCAATCAGCCCCAGCATTTT
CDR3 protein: CASSLARVNQPQHF

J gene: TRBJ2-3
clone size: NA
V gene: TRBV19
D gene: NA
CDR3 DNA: TGTGCCAGTAGTAGGGTTAGGGGGGCGAGCACAGATACGCAGTATTTT
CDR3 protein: CASSRVRGASTDTQYF

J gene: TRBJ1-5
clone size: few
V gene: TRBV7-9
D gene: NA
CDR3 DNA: TGTGCCAGCACCTCCGGGGGGAATCAGCCCCAGCATTTT
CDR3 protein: CASTSGGNQPQHF

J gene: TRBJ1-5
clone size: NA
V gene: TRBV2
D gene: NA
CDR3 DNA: TGTGCCAGCGAAGAGGGGAATAGCAATCAGCCCCAGCATTTT
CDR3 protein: CASEEGNSNQPQHF

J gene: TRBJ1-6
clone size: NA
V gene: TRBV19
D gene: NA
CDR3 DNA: TGTGCCAGTAGTCCCGACCCCCTCTCCTATAATTCACCCCTCCACTTT
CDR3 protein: CASSPDPLSYNSPLHF

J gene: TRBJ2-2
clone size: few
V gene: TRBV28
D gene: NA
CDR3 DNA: TGTGCCAGCAGTCCGAGGGACCGCGGGGAGCTGTTTTTT
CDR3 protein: CASSPRDRGELFF

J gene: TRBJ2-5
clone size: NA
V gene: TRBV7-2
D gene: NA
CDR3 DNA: TGTGCCAGCAGCTTCCAAAGTAGCGCGAACCAAGAGACCCAGTACTTC
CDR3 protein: CASSFQSSANQETQYF

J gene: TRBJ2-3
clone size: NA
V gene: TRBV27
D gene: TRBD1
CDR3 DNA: TGTGCCAGCAGTTTAATAGGGGGCTCAGATACGCAGTATTTT
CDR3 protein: CASSLIGGSDTQYF

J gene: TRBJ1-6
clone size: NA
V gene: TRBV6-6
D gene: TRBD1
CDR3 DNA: TGTGCCAGCAGCCACGGACAGGGGTATCCACCCCTCCACTTT
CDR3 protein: CASSHGQGYPPLHF

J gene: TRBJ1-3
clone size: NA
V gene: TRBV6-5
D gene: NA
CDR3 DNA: TGTGCCAGCAGTTACTCGGAGGGGTCTGGAAACACCATATATTTT
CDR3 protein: CASSYSEGSGNTIYF

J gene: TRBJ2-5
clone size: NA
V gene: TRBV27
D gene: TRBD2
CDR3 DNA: TGTGCCAGCAGGGGACTAGCGGGGGGGGACTCTCGGGAGACCCAGTACTTC
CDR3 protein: CASRGLAGGDSRETQYF

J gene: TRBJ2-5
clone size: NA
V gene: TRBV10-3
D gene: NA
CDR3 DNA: TGTGCCATCAGTGAGCTGGGGGGTGGACAAGAGACCCAGTACTTC
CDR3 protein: CAISELGGGQETQYF

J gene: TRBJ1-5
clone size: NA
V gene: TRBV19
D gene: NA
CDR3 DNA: TGTGCCAGCTCAGCTGACCGATTTAGCAATCAGCCCCAGCATTTT
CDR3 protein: CASSADRFSNQPQHF

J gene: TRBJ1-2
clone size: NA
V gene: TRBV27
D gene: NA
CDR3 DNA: TGTGCCAGCAGTTTACACTGGGGGTATGGCTACACCTTC
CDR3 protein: CASSLHWGYGYTF

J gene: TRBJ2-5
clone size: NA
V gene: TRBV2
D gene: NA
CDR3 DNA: TGTGCCAGCAGCCCCCCACTAACGGGGGCGCGGGAGACCCAGTACTTC
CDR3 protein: CASSPPLTGARETQYF

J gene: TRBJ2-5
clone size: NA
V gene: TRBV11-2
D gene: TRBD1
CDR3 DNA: TGTGCCAGCAGCCCCGGGACAGGGCAGGGAGAGACCCAGTACTTC
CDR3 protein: CASSPGTGQGETQYF

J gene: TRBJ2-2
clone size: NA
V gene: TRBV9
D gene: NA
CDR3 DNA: TGTGCCAGCAGCGTACGGGGTTTAGGTCCCGGGGAGCTGTTTTTT
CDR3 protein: CASSVRGLGPGELFF

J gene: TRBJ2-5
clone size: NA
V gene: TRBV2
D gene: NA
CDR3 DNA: TGTGCCAGCAGTGAATGGGGTAGACAAGAGACCCAGTACTTC
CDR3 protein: CASSEWGRQETQYF

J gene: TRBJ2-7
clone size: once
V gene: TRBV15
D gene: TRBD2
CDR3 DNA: TGTGCCACCAGCACGACTAGCGGCGAGCAGTACTTC
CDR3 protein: CATSTTSGEQYF

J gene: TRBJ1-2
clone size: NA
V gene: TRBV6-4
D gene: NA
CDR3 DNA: TGTGCCAGCACCCCAAGCCCGGGGGCCGGGGGCTACACCTTC
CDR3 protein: CASTPSPGAGGYTF

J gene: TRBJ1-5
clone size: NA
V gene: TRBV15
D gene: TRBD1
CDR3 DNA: TGTGCCACCAGCAGAGATCTGGGGACAGGGTTCAATCAGCCCCAGCATTTT
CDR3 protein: CATSRDLGTGFNQPQHF

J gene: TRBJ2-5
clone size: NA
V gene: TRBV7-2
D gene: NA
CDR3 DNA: TGTGCCAGCAGCATCTCCCCGGGGGTTGTGGAGACCCAGTACTTC
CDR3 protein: CASSISPGVVETQYF

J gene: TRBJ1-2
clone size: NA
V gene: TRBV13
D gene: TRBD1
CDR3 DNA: TGTGCCAGCAGGACAGGGGATGGCTACACCTTC
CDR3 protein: CASRTGDGYTF

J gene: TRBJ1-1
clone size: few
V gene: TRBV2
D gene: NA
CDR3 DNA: TGTGCCAGCAGTGCCAGACCCGCCAGGACTGAAGCTTTCTTT
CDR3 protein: CASSARPARTEAFF

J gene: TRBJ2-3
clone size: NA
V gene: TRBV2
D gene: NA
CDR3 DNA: TGTGCCAGCAGCGCCCCCCGGGGACTCGATACGCAGTATTTT
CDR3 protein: CASSAPRGLDTQYF

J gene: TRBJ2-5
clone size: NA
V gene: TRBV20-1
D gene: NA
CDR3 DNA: TGCAGTGCTCAACAAGAGACCCAGTACTTC
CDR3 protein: CSAQQETQYF

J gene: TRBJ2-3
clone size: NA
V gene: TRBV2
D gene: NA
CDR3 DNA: TGTGCCAGCATTACTAGCTTTGGAAACACAGATACGCAGTATTTT
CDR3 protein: CASITSFGNTDTQYF

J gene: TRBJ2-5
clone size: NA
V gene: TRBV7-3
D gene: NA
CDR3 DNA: TGTGCCAGCAGCTTAACGCTTGGAGAGACCCAGTACTTC
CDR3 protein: CASSLTLGETQYF

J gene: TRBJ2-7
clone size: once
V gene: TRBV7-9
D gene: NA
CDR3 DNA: TGTGCCAGCAGCTTAGTAGGGACAATCGTTTCCTACGAGCAGTACTTC
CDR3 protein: CASSLVGTIVSYEQYF

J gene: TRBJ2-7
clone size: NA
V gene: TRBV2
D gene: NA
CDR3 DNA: TGTGCCAGCACTCACCCAGACCAGGACCCCTACGAGCAGTACTTC
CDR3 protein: CASTHPDQDPYEQYF